This T cell receptor beta chain was sequenced for a study of response to subunit inactivated influenza vaccine. Study findings and constraints: There was a suggestion from the authors that each seasonal influenza vaccination recruits few new T cells.

With respect to this clonotype: Its antigen is not known.

The ends lost 10 bases at V and 7 bases at J; junction bases unmatched: 11. Germline assignment: CDR1 LNHNV and CDR2 YYDKDF (reference sequence). This CDR3 contains 14 residues. TCRdb processed the RT-PCR reads anew with MiXCR; each CDR3 protein has one entry. The repertoire holds about 700,000 distinct CDR3 sequences, with 14% as singletons. The material was PBMCs from blood, obtained less than 15 days before vaccination. The TCR was taken from a man between 50 and 59 years old who received an inactivated influenza vaccine. The chain is built from TRBV15 and TRBJ2-7; 12 nucleotides line up with TRBD1. The CDR3 region is CAKSTGTGGREQYF. CDR3 DNA: TGTGCCAAATCCACCGGGACAGGGGGCAGGGAGCAGTACTTC. Together with reference TRBV15 and TRBJ2-7, the CDR3 gives the full variable domain: DAMVIQNPRYQVTQFGKPVTLSCSQTLNHNVMYWYQQKSSQAPKLLFHYYDKDFNNEADTPDNFQSRRPNTSFCFLDIRSPGLGDTAMYLCAKSTGTGGREQYFGPGTRLTVT.